This TCR beta chain was observed in a study of cytomegalovirus exposure and HLA in healthy donors. The study's findings and limits: Researchers reported in a later analysis that a missense DCLRE1C variant was tied to TCR beta V- and J-gene trimming.

The CDR3 spans 15 residues. Trimming shortened V by 6 bases and J by 6 bases, and 15 bases separated the two germline ends. Germline CDR1 reads SGHTA; CDR2 reads FQGNSA. As regards this clone: Its target is unknown.

The primer mix had 60 Vbeta and 13 Jbeta primers. TCRdb keeps only in-frame clones here, not all; method: immunoSEQ multiplex PCR. The profile covers about 160,000 clones, with about 80% appearing a single time and 1.3% taken by the ten largest. Material for sequencing was PBMCs. This receptor was obtained from a young man in good health and CMV-seronegative. The rearrangement links TRBV7-2 to TRBJ1-6, with D possibly matching TRBD1 (6 bases). The CDR3 region is CASRDRGGGNSPLHF. The CDR3 DNA is TGTGCCAGCAGGGATAGGGGAGGGGGTAATTCACCCCTCCACTTT.